The entry that follows covers one TCR beta chain sequence. Its matching antigen is unknown. Isolation of PBMCs gave at least 6 million cells per sample. This CDR3 contains 17 residues. Trimming at V came to 1 base and at J to 2 bases, leaving 9 bases not matched to a gene. Germline V gene lookup returns CDR1 SGHNT and CDR2 YENEEA. The use of a sample-barcoded 5' primer and a J-beta primer mix characterized a second PCR of roughly 6 to 11 cycles. Each cDNA was tagged by a template-switch adaptor containing 12 random nucleotides. TCRdb ran MiXCR on the 5' RACE reads and lists one entry per CDR3 protein. Of around 1.5 million distinct CDR3 sequences in the sample, about 32% were seen once. This specimen belongs to a study of blood T cells in healthy people across ages. Study observations and caveats: Unknown CMV status may confound age-related changes in expanded clones. Diversity estimated from one million T cells was considered an underestimate.

The source of this sequence is a woman aged 30 to 39 in good health. The chain links TRBV11-3 to TRBJ2-3; 7 bases match TRBD1. Sequencing was done on a sample of blood. The CDR3 spells CASSLGTRDSHTDTQYF. The CDR3, as DNA: TGTGCCAGCAGCTTAGGGACCCGGGACAGTCACACAGATACGCAGTATTTT. The whole variable domain, filled in from reference TRBV11-3 and TRBJ2-3, reads EAGVVQSPRYKIIEKKQPVAFWCNPISGHNTLYWYLQNLGQGPELLIRYENEEAVDDSQLPKDRFSAERLKGVDSTLKIQPAELGDSAVYLCASSLGTRDSHTDTQYFGPGTRLTVL.